This entry lists 22 T cell receptor beta chains sequenced from one sample in a study of blood T cells in healthy people across ages. With a J-beta primer mix and a sample-barcoded 5' primer, a second PCR ran 7 to 11 cycles. From the 5' RACE reads, TCRdb called clonotypes with MiXCR, one entry per CDR3 protein. The sample includes roughly 2 million distinct CDR3 sequences, less than 50% of them seen just once. The sequencing sample was made of blood. The receptors originated from a middle-aged woman in good health.

The gene calls are TRBV11-2 and TRBJ2-5; D possibly corresponds to TRBD2 (5 bases). Trimming stripped 4 bases from V and 5 bases from J, with 17 bases between. Germline loops: CDR1 SGHAT, CDR2 FQNNGV. This CDR3 is 15 amino acids long. DNA for the CDR3: TGTGCCAGCAGCTCCTCCGACCCGACGGGGGAGACCCAGTACTTC. It is translated as CASSSSDPTGETQYF.

The chain links TRBV28 to TRBJ2-7; TRBD2 agrees at 9 bases. TRBJ2-5 matches the DNA end more closely, so the J call is doubtful. The CDR3 spans 16 residues. Germline CDR1 reads MDHEN; CDR2 reads SYDVKM. This CDR3 is CASSLGRGGSAETQYF. DNA of the CDR3: TGTGCCAGCAGCTTAGGGCGGGGGGGAAGCGCGGAGACCCAGTACTTC.

This sequence joins TRBV4-2 and TRBJ1-2; a weak D match, TRBD1 (5 bases). This CDR3 region has 17 residues. Per germline, CDR1 LGHNA and CDR2 YNFKEQ. V shed 0 bases and J shed 2 bases, with 16 bases lying between them. CDR3 protein: CASSQETGEAGNYGYTF. CDR3 coding DNA: TGTGCCAGCAGCCAAGAGACGGGGGAGGCGGGGAACTATGGCTACACCTTC.

The V and J genes are TRBV7-2 and TRBJ2-7, with 10 bases aligning to TRBD2. Germline CDR1 is SGHTA and CDR2 is FQGNSA. This CDR3 has 16 amino acids. Germline trimming cut 5 bases from V and 0 bases from J; bases unmatched to any gene: 7. This CDR3 reads CASSTSSGGYSYEQYF. CDR3 DNA: TGTGCCAGCAGCACCTCTAGCGGGGGTTACTCCTACGAGCAGTACTTC.

There are a few counts of this clonotype. The rearrangement joins TRBV5-1 to TRBJ2-7, with 10 bases that match TRBD2. Germline CDR1 reads SGHRS; CDR2 reads YFSETQ. The length of the CDR3 is 17 residues. With V trimmed by 0 bases and J by 2 bases, 8 bases remained unmatched. CDR3 region: CASSLGLAGVKTYEQYF. DNA of the CDR3: TGCGCCAGCAGCTTGGGGCTAGCGGGGGTTAAAACCTACGAGCAGTACTTC. The variable domain in full, with the rest retrieved from reference TRBV5-1 and TRBJ2-7, is KAGVTQTPRYLIKTRGQQVTLSCSPISGHRSVSWYQQTPGQGLQFLFEYFSETQRNKGNFPGRFSGRQFSNSRSEMNVSTLELGDSALYLCASSLGLAGVKTYEQYFGPGTRLTVT.

CDR3 in DNA: TGTGCCAGCAGTCGTACCTTACACAGGGCCACCTACAATGAGCAGTTCTTC. It translates to CASSRTLHRATYNEQFF. The chain joins TRBV28 to TRBJ2-1; tentatively, D is TRBD1 (6 bases). V was shortened by 5 bases and J by 2 bases, with 19 bases between the two germline ends. Looked up from germline, CDR1 is MDHEN and CDR2 is SYDVKM. The CDR3 totals 17 residues.

This chain connects TRBV10-2 to TRBJ2-7, with a weak D call TRBD2 (5 bases). The CDR3 is 19 amino acids. V dropped 3 bases and J dropped 3 bases, with 27 bases sitting between them. Germline V gene sequence: CDR1 WSHSY, CDR2 SAAADI. CDR3: CASSDGSLSSPYLIYEQYF. The CDR3 DNA sequence: TGCGCCAGCAGTGATGGGAGCCTTTCCTCCCCTTACCTAATCTACGAGCAGTACTTC.

CDR3 nucleotide sequence: TGTGCCAGCAGCCTGAAACAGAACTATGGCTACACCTTC. Protein: CASSLKQNYGYTF. The chain employs TRBV3-1 and TRBJ1-2; D is undetermined. Germline lookup yields CDR1 LGHDT and CDR2 YNNKEL (reference sequence). The CDR3 is 13 residues long. V was pared by 4 bases and J by 2 bases, with 8 bases between.

The rearrangement links TRBV5-1 to TRBJ1-1; possibly TRBD1 for D (6 bases). V shed 4 bases and J shed 8 bases, with 15 bases lying between them. CDR1 and CDR2 from the germline V gene are SGHRS and YFSETQ. The CDR3 loop spans 13 amino acids. This chain's CDR3 is CASSPLGQTEAFF. The DNA of the CDR3 is TGCGCCAGCAGCCCCTTGGGACAAACAGAAGCTTTCTTT.

The chain has TRBV6-1 and TRBJ1-2; D possibly corresponds to TRBD1 (5 bases). The V end was cut by 2 bases, the J end by 6 bases, with 13 bases between. Per germline, CDR1 MNHNS and CDR2 SASEGT. This CDR3 is built from 14 residues. CDR3 nucleotides: TGTGCCAGCAGTGAAAGGGGTCAGATTAATGGCTACACCTTC. Protein: CASSERGQINGYTF.

This clonotype was detected once. The rearrangement joins TRBV18 to TRBJ1-5; D may be TRBD1 (5 bases). CDR1 is KGHSH and CDR2 is LQKENI in the germline V gene. The length of the CDR3 is 15 residues. The ends were cut back, 1 base at V and 2 bases at J, with 9 bases in the middle. The CDR3 nucleotides are TGTGCCAGCTCACCACAGGGGTCGGGCAATCAGCCCCAGCATTTT. Translating it yields CASSPQGSGNQPQHF.

This chain uses TRBV6-1 with TRBJ1-2; D unclear. CDR1 and CDR2 from the germline V gene are MNHNS and SASEGT. The ends were cut back, 1 base at V and 3 bases at J, with 12 bases in the middle. The CDR3 extends over 15 amino acids. The CDR3 loop is CASSEGPGYDYGYTF. CDR3 DNA: TGTGCCAGCAGTGAAGGTCCGGGATATGACTATGGCTACACCTTC.

The chain employs TRBV7-9 and TRBJ1-1; TRBD1 might be the D (6 bases). The CDR3 runs 12 residues. Germline CDR1 SEHNR, CDR2 FQNEAQ (reference sequence). Trimming stripped 8 bases from V and 1 base from J, with 8 bases between. In DNA form, the CDR3 reads TGTGCCAGCGGACAGACGAACACTGAAGCTTTCTTT. It specifies CASGQTNTEAFF.

This clonotype was found a few times. The genes are TRBV12-3 or TRBV12-4 and TRBJ2-5, with TRBD2 matching 10 bases. Unmatched junction bases numbered 11, after V lost 5 bases and J lost 5 bases. There are 16 residues in the CDR3. Here the CDR3 reads CASSEPLAGGPETQYF. The CDR3 DNA follows: TGTGCCAGCAGTGAACCTTTAGCGGGGGGTCCGGAGACCCAGTACTTC.

J is TRBJ2-7 and V is TRBV4-3; D is undetermined. The V end lost 1 base, the J end lost 0 bases, and 13 bases lay between the germline ends. CDR3 length equals 16 residues. In germline, CDR1 is LGHNA, CDR2 YSLEER. In DNA form, the CDR3 reads TGCGCCAGCAGCCAAGTATATGCGGAGAGCTCCTACGAGCAGTACTTC. Its protein product is CASSQVYAESSYEQYF.

This clonotype was seen a few times. The J gene is TRBJ1-2, the V gene TRBV29-1; 8 bases map to TRBD1. Germline assignment: CDR1 SQVTM and CDR2 ANQGSEA. The trim removed 6 bases at V and 5 bases at J, leaving 11 bases unmatched. This CDR3 region has 14 residues. CDR3 sequence: CSVGQGQESYGYTF. The CDR3 DNA reads as TGCAGCGTGGGGCAGGGACAGGAGAGTTATGGCTACACCTTC. The full variable domain, completed using reference TRBV29-1 and TRBJ1-2, is SAVISQKPSRDICQRGTSLTIQCQVDSQVTMMFWYRQQPGQSLTLIATANQGSEATYESGFVIDKFPISRPNLTFSTLTVSNMSPEDSSIYLCSVGQGQESYGYTFGSGTRLTVV.

The gene calls are TRBV18 and TRBJ2-5, with 8 positions matching TRBD2. Germline CDR1 is KGHSH and CDR2 is LQKENI. Germline trimming cut 0 bases from V and 5 bases from J; bases unmatched to any gene: 2. The CDR3 consists of 14 residues. The CDR3 loop is CASSPPTSDETQYF. In nucleotides, the CDR3 is TGTGCCAGCTCACCACCGACTAGCGACGAGACCCAGTACTTC.

The V gene is TRBV15, the J gene TRBJ2-2; unclear D gene. The germline gives CDR1 LNHNV, CDR2 YYDKDF (reference sequence). The CDR3 totals 13 residues. Trimming took 3 bases from V and 4 from J, leaving 6 bases between them. CDR3 nucleotide sequence: TGTGCCACCAGCAGGTCGGTCACCGGGGAGCTGTTTTTT. Protein sequence: CATSRSVTGELFF.

The chain joins TRBV5-1 to TRBJ2-7; 7 nucleotides match TRBD1. This CDR3 contains 16 residues. With V trimmed by 0 bases and J by 1 base, 7 bases remained unmatched. Germline loops: CDR1 SGHRS, CDR2 YFSETQ. The CDR3 region has the DNA TGCGCCAGCAGCTTGGAGGGGACAGCCCTTTCCTACGAGCAGTACTTC. Translation: CASSLEGTALSYEQYF.

This clonotype appeared a few times. The CDR3 DNA sequence: TGTGCCATAAGGGGGACAGGGGTCCGCGAGCAGTACTTC. It encodes CAIRGTGVREQYF. This chain links TRBV6-2 or TRBV6-3 with TRBJ2-5; 10 nucleotides agree with TRBD1. Matching the DNA end better, TRBJ2-7 makes the J call doubtful. Germline-derived CDR1 and CDR2 are MNHEY and SVGEGT. The CDR3 is 13 residues long.

This chain connects TRBV20-1 to TRBJ2-5, with 9 nucleotides matching TRBD1. The CDR3 contains 13 residues. V lost 2 bases and J lost 4; bases outside the gene matches: 2. The germline gives CDR1 DFQATT, CDR2 SNEGSKA (reference sequence). The chain's CDR3 is CSARQTGGETQYF. CDR3 nucleotides: TGCAGTGCTAGACAGACAGGGGGAGAGACCCAGTACTTC.

This clonotype was counted only a few times. This rearrangement joins TRBV28 to TRBJ2-7; TRBD2 matches at 8 bases. Germline values: CDR1 MDHEN, CDR2 SYDVKM. This CDR3 comprises 16 residues. Trimming at V came to 4 bases and at J to 4 bases, leaving 12 bases not matched to a gene. The CDR3 sequence: CASSSGGAGELYEQYF. For the CDR3, the DNA is TGTGCCAGCAGTTCGGGAGGGGCGGGGGAGTTATACGAGCAGTACTTC.